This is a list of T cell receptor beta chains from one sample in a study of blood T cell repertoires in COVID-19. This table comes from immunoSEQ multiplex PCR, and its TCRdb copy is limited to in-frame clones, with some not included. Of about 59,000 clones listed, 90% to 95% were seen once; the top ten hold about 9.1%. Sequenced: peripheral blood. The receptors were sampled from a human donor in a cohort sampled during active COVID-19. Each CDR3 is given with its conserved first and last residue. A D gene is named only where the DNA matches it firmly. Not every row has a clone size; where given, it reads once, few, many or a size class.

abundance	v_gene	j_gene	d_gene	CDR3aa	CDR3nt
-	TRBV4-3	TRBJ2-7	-	CASSQGGPYEQYF	TGCGCCAGCAGCCAAGGGGGGCCGTACGAGCAGTACTTC
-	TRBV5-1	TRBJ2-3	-	CASSLLATTDTQYF	TGCGCCAGCAGCTTGCTAGCGACCACAGATACGCAGTATTTT
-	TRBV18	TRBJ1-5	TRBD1	CASSPTGDDQPQHF	TGTGCCAGCTCACCGACAGGGGACGATCAGCCCCAGCATTTT
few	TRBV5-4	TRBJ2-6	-	CASSAGPGANVLTF	TGTGCCAGCAGCGCGGGCCCTGGGGCCAACGTCCTGACTTTC
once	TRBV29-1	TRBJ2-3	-	CSAPLSTDTQYF	TGCAGCGCCCCCCTAAGCACAGATACGCAGTATTTT
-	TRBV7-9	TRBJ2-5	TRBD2	CASSPAGGLETQYF	TGTGCCAGCAGCCCAGCGGGGGGGTTAGAGACCCAGTACTTC
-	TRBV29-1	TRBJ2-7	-	CSVAQVPSYEQYF	TGCAGCGTTGCCCAGGTTCCATCCTACGAGCAGTACTTC
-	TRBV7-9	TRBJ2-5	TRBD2	CASSPTSGAETQYF	TGTGCCAGCAGCCCGACTAGCGGGGCAGAGACCCAGTACTTC
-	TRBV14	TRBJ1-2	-	CASSQVAQAYGYTF	TGTGCCAGCAGCCAAGTCGCCCAAGCTTATGGCTACACCTTC
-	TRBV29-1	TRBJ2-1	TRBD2	CSVVITGTSGGAGPLYYNEQFF	TGCAGCGTTGTTATTACCGGGACTAGCGGGGGGGCCGGTCCTCTGTACTACAATGAGCAGTTCTTC
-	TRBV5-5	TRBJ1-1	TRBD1	CASSPLLGTGRAFF	TGTGCCAGCAGCCCGCTACTGGGGACAGGGAGGGCTTTCTTT
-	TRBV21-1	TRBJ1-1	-	CASSKGDRAGTEAFF	TGTGCCAGCAGCAAAGGTGACAGGGCGGGAACTGAAGCTTTCTTT
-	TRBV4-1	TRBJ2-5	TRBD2	CASSQPTSGSSETQYF	TGCGCCAGCAGCCAACCCACTAGCGGGAGCTCAGAGACCCAGTACTTC
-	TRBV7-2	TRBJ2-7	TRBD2	CASSLATSGGAYEQYF	TGTGCCAGCAGCTTAGCGACTAGCGGGGGGGCATACGAGCAGTACTTC
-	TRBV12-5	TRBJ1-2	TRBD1	CASGLVRGGGAAGYTF	TGTGCTAGTGGTTTGGTACGAGGGGGCGGCGCGGCTGGCTACACCTTC
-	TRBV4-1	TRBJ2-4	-	CASSPLVIAKNIQYF	TGCGCCAGCAGCCCGCTAGTTATAGCCAAAAACATTCAGTACTTC
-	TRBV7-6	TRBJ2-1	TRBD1	CASSLAGTGFNEQFF	TGTGCCAGCAGCTTAGCCGGGACAGGGTTTAATGAGCAGTTCTTC
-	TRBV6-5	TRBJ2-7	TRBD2	CASSYSAGSSYEQYF	TGTGCCAGCAGTTACTCAGCGGGATCCTCCTACGAGCAGTACTTC
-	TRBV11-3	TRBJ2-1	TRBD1	CASSFGQGSYNEQFF	TGTGCCAGCAGCTTCGGACAGGGTTCCTACAATGAGCAGTTCTTC
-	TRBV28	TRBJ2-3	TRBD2	CASSGRGPKAPDTQYF	TGTGCCAGCAGTGGGAGGGGTCCGAAGGCCCCAGATACGCAGTATTTT
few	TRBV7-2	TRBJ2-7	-	CASSSMAGSYEQYF	TGTGCCAGCAGCTCCATGGCAGGTTCCTACGAGCAGTACTTC